The T cell receptor beta chain under discussion was sequenced for a study of T cell responses to AZD1222 COVID-19 vaccine. Findings and caveats of the study: Reports indicate that nearly half of spike-specific TCRs are directed at unmutated variant regions. Donors were chiefly white British, with a greater number of females, and clonal diversity was perhaps underestimated. Just a handful of AZD1222 recipients were seropositive at baseline.

Trimming stripped 0 bases from V and 0 bases from J, with 17 bases between. In germline, CDR1 is MNHEY, CDR2 SVGEGT. CDR3 length: 18 amino acids. Clones were sequenced by immunoSEQ multiplex PCR, and TCRdb holds only the in-frame ones, with some missing. The sample has fewer than 150,000 clones, around 86% seen once. Comments on this clone: Its specificity is unknown.

The V call is TRBV6-2 or TRBV6-3, the J call TRBJ2-5, with D perhaps matching TRBD2 (7 bases). This TCR was recovered from an adult in good health. The sample here was peripheral blood, taken on day 0 of AZD1222 vaccination. CDR3 sequence: CASSYSTKGGPYQETQYF. Here the CDR3 DNA reads TGTGCCAGCAGTTACTCGACCAAGGGGGGGCCGTACCAAGAGACCCAGTACTTC.